Presented here are 30 T cell receptor beta chains from one specimen sequenced in a study of OX40 agonist ivuxolimab in advanced cancers. The assay was immunoSEQ multiplex PCR, and TCRdb's table has in-frame clones only and misses some. The table records more than 55,000 clones, over 80% of them present only once. The sequencing used CD4+ or CD8+ T cells sorted from blood, collected in a trial of the OX40 agonist ivuxolimab. These receptors all stem from an adult with an advanced solid tumor such as melanoma, head and neck, liver or kidney cancer.

V and J are TRBV14 and TRBJ2-7; 9 nucleotides match TRBD1. The V segment lost 4 bases and the J segment 8 bases; nucleotides outside the gene matches: 6. Per the germline V gene, CDR1 is SGHDN and CDR2 is FVKESK. This CDR3 has 13 amino acids. CDR3 protein: CASSLWTGEQQYF. The DNA for the CDR3 is TGTGCCAGCAGCCTTTGGACAGGGGAACAGCAGTACTTC.

The V and J genes are TRBV11-2 and TRBJ2-7, with TRBD2 identical over 11 bases. With V trimmed by 7 bases and J by 3 bases, 5 bases remained unmatched. The CDR3 is made up of 14 amino acids. Germline V gives CDR1 SGHAT, CDR2 FQNNGV. Written as DNA, the CDR3 is TGTGCCAGCAAGCCCGGGACTAGCGGCTACGAGCAGTACTTC. Translation gives CASKPGTSGYEQYF.

The chain recombines TRBV28 with TRBJ1-5; D possibly corresponds to TRBD1 (5 bases). Trimming pared 5 bases from V and 7 bases from J, leaving 9 bases between. The germline CDR1 and CDR2 sequences are MDHEN and SYDVKM. CDR3 length: 12 residues. CDR3 residues: CASSPRVQPQHF. DNA for the CDR3: TGTGCCAGCAGTCCCAGGGTCCAGCCCCAGCATTTT.

The V gene is TRBV5-8, the J gene TRBJ1-2; a weak D match, TRBD1 (6 bases). CDR1 is SGHTS, CDR2 YDEGEE, per germline. The CDR3 length is 14 residues. The V and J ends lost 4 bases and 2 bases respectively, with 12 bases between them. CDR3 in amino acids: CASSPADRNYGYTF. For the CDR3, the DNA is TGTGCCAGCAGCCCAGCTGACAGGAACTATGGCTACACCTTC.

This clone was seen only once. The chain carries TRBV11-3 and TRBJ2-3; 9 bases fit TRBD2. Per the germline V gene, CDR1 is SGHNT and CDR2 is YENEEA. Losses at the gene ends were 8 bases for V and 7 bases for J; bases not matched to a gene: 13. This CDR3 region has 15 residues. CDR3 DNA sequence: TGTGCCAGCTCCAAAACCGGGACTAGCATGTATACGCAGTATTTT. This gives the protein CASSKTGTSMYTQYF.

This rearrangement joins TRBV10-3 to TRBJ2-7, with D possibly TRBD2 on 6 matching bases. The CDR3 is 14 amino acids. Germline V CDR1 and CDR2: ENHRY, SYGVKD. The V and J ends lost 4 bases and 6 bases respectively, with 16 bases between them. CDR3 nucleotide sequence: TGTGCCATCAGTGCGGGCACTAGCCCCCTCGAGCAGTACTTC. Translated: CAISAGTSPLEQYF.

CDR3 in DNA: TGTGCCAGCAGACCCAGGGTTGCTAATGAAAAACTGTTTTTT. The encoded protein is CASRPRVANEKLFF. V and J are TRBV6-1 and TRBJ1-4; possible D gene TRBD1, 5 bases. The ends were cut back, 6 bases at V and 3 bases at J, with 11 bases in the middle. The CDR3 sequence is 14 residues long. Germline lookup yields CDR1 MNHNS and CDR2 SASEGT.

This clone was found once. The J gene is TRBJ1-2, the V gene TRBV28; D not certain. The CDR3 is 17 amino acids. Germline lookup yields CDR1 MDHEN and CDR2 SYDVKM. V was clipped by 2 bases and J by 0 bases, with 16 bases between them. CDR3 protein: CASSLPSLGRANYGYTF. In DNA form, the CDR3 reads TGTGCCAGCAGTTTACCCTCCCTCGGAAGAGCTAACTATGGCTACACCTTC.

The chain joins TRBV19 to TRBJ1-5; possible D gene TRBD1, 5 bases. This CDR3 region has 13 residues. Trimming pared 3 bases from V and 7 bases from J, leaving 10 bases between. CDR1 is LNHDA, CDR2 SQIVND, per germline (reference sequence). As DNA, the CDR3 is TGTGCCAGTAGTATGGGGGAATTCCAGCCCCAGCATTTT. This gives the protein CASSMGEFQPQHF.

This clone was detected once. The rearrangement uses TRBV11-3 and TRBJ2-2; 7 bases agree with TRBD1. V dropped 10 bases and J dropped 1; count of bases not matched to a gene: 12. The CDR3 spans 16 residues. Germline-derived CDR1 and CDR2 are SGHNT and YENEEA. CDR3 in amino acids: CATYPSGTENTGELFF. For the CDR3, the DNA is TGTGCCACCTATCCCTCCGGGACAGAGAACACCGGGGAGCTGTTTTTT.

The chain is built from TRBV10-1 and TRBJ2-1; D is undetermined. Per the germline V gene, CDR1 is WNHNN and CDR2 is SYGVQD (reference sequence). V was trimmed by 2 bases and J by 15 bases, leaving 14 bases between them. This CDR3 has 12 residues. The CDR3 spells CASSEGPDVSFF. The CDR3 DNA reads as TGCGCCAGCAGTGAGGGCCCCGACGTATCGTTCTTC.

The genes are TRBV4-2 and TRBJ2-1; no definite D call. From germline, CDR1 is LGHNA and CDR2 YNFKEQ. The V end lost 0 bases, the J end lost 4 bases, and 19 bases lay between the germline ends. The CDR3 runs to 18 residues. The CDR3 bases are TGTGCCAGCAGCCAAGAAGGAAGTGCTATTGGCGGTTACAATGAGCAGTTCTTC. Translation gives CASSQEGSAIGGYNEQFF.

The J gene is TRBJ1-1, the V gene TRBV6-1; D not certain. The CDR3 runs 12 residues. V dropped 10 bases and J dropped 7 bases, with 16 bases sitting between them. Per the germline V gene, CDR1 is MNHNS and CDR2 is SASEGT. The CDR3 spells CATLQQRNEAFF. DNA of the CDR3: TGTGCCACCCTCCAGCAACGGAATGAAGCTTTCTTT.

The V call is TRBV4-2, the J call TRBJ2-3, with a possible D match to TRBD1 (6 bases). Germline CDR1 is LGHNA and CDR2 is YNFKEQ. The CDR3 has 16 residues. The V and J ends lost 0 bases and 3 bases respectively, with 13 bases between them. In DNA, the CDR3 is TGTGCCAGCAGCCAAGATGGGACACTATCAACAGATACGCAGTATTTT. Translating it yields CASSQDGTLSTDTQYF.

The chain recombines TRBV28 with TRBJ1-1; tentative D call: TRBD1 (5 bases). This CDR3 spans 13 amino acids. V was pared by 7 bases and J by 6 bases, with 15 bases between. Germline CDR1 and CDR2: MDHEN and SYDVKM. CDR3 in DNA: TGTGCCAGCAATGGGGCGGGAAGGTCTGAAGCTTTCTTT. Encoded protein: CASNGAGRSEAFF.

V is TRBV28 and J is TRBJ2-7; no clear D. The CDR3 contains 13 residues. Germline V gene data show CDR1 as MDHEN and CDR2 as SYDVKM. Trimming took 6 bases from V and 9 from J, leaving 18 bases between them. CDR3 sequence reads: CASSLRPGDGQYF. The CDR3 bases are TGTGCCAGCAGCCTCCGTCCGGGCGATGGGCAGTACTTC.

This clone was seen a handful of times. The genes are TRBV29-1 and TRBJ2-5, with D perhaps assigned TRBD1 or TRBD2 (5 bases each). From germline, CDR1 is SQVTM and CDR2 ANQGSEA. The V and J ends lost 4 bases and 5 bases respectively, with 14 bases between them. The CDR3 has 13 amino acids. The CDR3 DNA reads as TGCAGCGTTGGCGGCAGGGCTAGCGAGACCCAGTACTTC. Translation gives CSVGGRASETQYF.

The chain links TRBV28 to TRBJ2-1; TRBD2 matches 9 bases. Looked up from germline, CDR1 is MDHEN and CDR2 is SYDVKM. There are 16 residues in the CDR3. Unmatched junction bases numbered 12, after V lost 6 bases and J lost 6 bases. The CDR3 coding sequence is TGTGCCAGCAGCTCTCCTATAGCGGGAGCGCTCAATGAGCAGTTCTTC. As protein: CASSSPIAGALNEQFF.

V and J are TRBV27 and TRBJ1-5; possibly TRBD1 for D (5 bases). V dropped 4 bases and J dropped 3 bases, with 13 bases sitting between them. This CDR3 is 15 amino acids long. The V gene's germline CDR1 is MNHEY and CDR2 SMNVEV (reference sequence). The CDR3 loop is CASSSRAGLNQPQHF. The CDR3 DNA sequence: TGTGCCAGCAGTTCCCGGGCAGGGCTCAATCAGCCCCAGCATTTT.

This clone is a singleton in its sample. The V gene is TRBV7-9, the J gene TRBJ2-7; TRBD1 matches 7 bases. This CDR3 is built from 12 residues. V lost 5 bases and J lost 3; bases outside the gene matches: 1. Germline V gives CDR1 SEHNR, CDR2 FQNEAQ (reference sequence). The CDR3 here is CASSRQGYEQYF. For the CDR3, the DNA is TGTGCCAGCAGCCGACAGGGCTACGAGCAGTACTTC.

The chain uses TRBV19 and TRBJ2-1; D not certain. This CDR3 has 14 residues. The germline CDR1 and CDR2 sequences are LNHDA and SQIVND (reference sequence). V was cut by 6 bases and J by 10 bases, with 19 bases left in between. The CDR3 nucleotides read TGTGCCAGTAGGATCTCTTTGGGCGAAATGGAGCAGTTCTTC. It translates to CASRISLGEMEQFF.

The chain recombines TRBV6-6 with TRBJ2-1, with 11 bases identical to TRBD2. Germline-derived CDR1 and CDR2 are MNHNY and SVGAGI (reference sequence). The junction had 11 bases not matched to a gene; V was cut back by 10 bases and J by 6 bases. This CDR3 spans 15 amino acids. The CDR3: CATHLAGGGGNEQFF. The CDR3 bases are TGTGCCACCCATTTAGCGGGAGGGGGGGGCAATGAGCAGTTCTTC.

V and J are TRBV4-2 and TRBJ2-1, with D perhaps given as TRBD1 or TRBD2 (7 bases each). Trimming took 6 bases from V and 4 from J, leaving 19 bases between them. Germline assignment: CDR1 LGHNA and CDR2 YNFKEQ. The CDR3 spans 16 residues. For the CDR3, the DNA is TGTGCCAGCAGTCAATCCCAGGGGGGGACTTACAATGAGCAGTTCTTC. Protein product: CASSQSQGGTYNEQFF.

CDR3 region: CASSLGDMDYNEQFF. The DNA of the CDR3 is TGTGCCAGCAGCTTGGGAGACATGGACTACAATGAGCAGTTCTTC. The genes are TRBV5-8 and TRBJ2-1; D is ambiguous. Germline CDR1 SGHTS, CDR2 YDEGEE. V lost 0 bases and J lost 3, with 10 bases in between. The CDR3 totals 15 residues. Drawing the rest from reference TRBV5-8 and TRBJ2-1, the complete variable domain is EAGVTQSPTHLIKTRGQQATLRCSPISGHTSVYWYQQALGLGLQFLLWYDEGEERNRGNFPPRFSGRQFPNYSSELNVNALELEDSALYLCASSLGDMDYNEQFFGPGTRLTVL.

The rearrangement joins TRBV10-1 to TRBJ2-1; D is perhaps TRBD1 or TRBD2 (5 bases each). With 6 bases removed from V and 5 bases from J, the gap between germline ends came to 14 bases. Germline V gene data show CDR1 as WNHNN and CDR2 as SYGVQD (reference sequence). The CDR3 has 14 residues. The CDR3 region is CASSRDPRDNEQFF. CDR3 DNA: TGCGCCAGCAGCCGGGACCCTCGGGACAATGAGCAGTTCTTC.

This clone appeared a few times. This chain uses TRBV20-1 with TRBJ2-5; D is unclear. CDR1 and CDR2 (germline): DFQATT, SNEGSKA (reference sequence). This CDR3 region has 11 residues. Trimming pared 3 bases from V and 6 bases from J, leaving 8 bases between. CDR3 region: CSARVSKTQYF. The CDR3 DNA sequence: TGCAGTGCTAGGGTCTCAAAGACCCAGTACTTC.

The chain is built from TRBV19 and TRBJ1-5; 8 positions agree with TRBD1. CDR1 and CDR2 (germline): LNHDA, SQIVND (reference sequence). With 9 bases clipped from V and 4 bases from J, the junction kept 5 bases outside the gene matches. CDR3 length: 13 residues. The CDR3 DNA reads as TGTGCCAGCCGGGACAGGCGTAATCAGCCCCAGCATTTT. This gives the protein CASRDRRNQPQHF. The variable domain in full, completed from reference TRBV19 and TRBJ1-5, reads DGGITQSPKYLFRKEGQNVTLSCEQNLNHDAMYWYRQDPGQGLRLIYYSQIVNDFQKGDIAEGYSVSREKKESFPLTVTSAQKNPTAFYLCASRDRRNQPQHFGDGTRLSIL.

This clone was observed a single time. This chain uses TRBV9 with TRBJ2-3; TRBD2 matches 8 bases. J was trimmed by 3 bases and V by 3 bases; bases with no gene match: 6. The CDR3 runs 15 residues. The germline CDR1 and CDR2 sequences are SGDLS and YYNGEE. CDR3 sequence (DNA): TGTGCCAGCAGCGCGACTAGCGCAGTAACAGATACGCAGTATTTT. Amino acid sequence: CASSATSAVTDTQYF.

The chain couples TRBV18 to TRBJ2-5; D perhaps matches TRBD1 (5 bases). Germline CDR1 is KGHSH and CDR2 is LQKENI. CDR3 size: 15 residues. V was trimmed by 2 bases and J by 2 bases, leaving 12 bases between them. CDR3 DNA: TGTGCCAGCTCACCATTTAGCCAGGGTCAAGAGACCCAGTACTTC. This gives the protein CASSPFSQGQETQYF.

CDR3 loop: CASSLAWTPQETQYF. CDR3 nucleotides: TGCGCCAGCAGCTTAGCCTGGACTCCGCAAGAGACCCAGTACTTC. The chain joins TRBV5-1 to TRBJ2-5; perhaps TRBD2 as D (5 bases). Germline CDR1 and CDR2: SGHRS and YFSETQ. V lost 2 bases to trimming and J lost 2 bases, with 13 bases between them. The CDR3 runs to 15 residues.